Below are 13 T cell receptor beta chains sequenced from a single sample in a study of Graves' ophthalmopathy and Graves' hyperthyroidism. TCR beta CDR3 regions were amplified from RNA transcripts. The authors performed first-round RT-PCR with HTBI primers and then a second-round multiplex PCR. TCRdb reprocessed the multiplex PCR reads via MiXCR and lists one record per CDR3 protein. The sample records 740,000 or so distinct CDR3 sequences, 40% being singletons. Sequenced sample: peripheral blood. These receptors were obtained from an adult man with Graves' ophthalmopathy.

V gene TRBV19 combines with J gene TRBJ2-7, with TRBD2 identical over 8 bases. This CDR3 has 15 residues. The V and J ends lost 5 bases and 1 base, in that order; junction bases with no gene match: 7. The germline V gene has CDR1 LNHDA and CDR2 SQIVND (reference sequence). The CDR3 coding sequence is TGTGCCAGTAGTTTGAGCGGGAGTGGGTCCTACGAGCAGTACTTC. Translating gives CASSLSGSGSYEQYF.

This sequence joins TRBV15 and TRBJ1-2; D ambiguous. V was pared by 6 bases and J by 8 bases, with 25 bases between. The CDR3 totals 16 residues. Germline V gene sequence: CDR1 LNHNV, CDR2 YYDKDF (reference sequence). The CDR3 loop reads CATSSSQVVAVEGYTF. DNA of the CDR3: TGTGCCACCAGTAGTAGCCAGGTTGTAGCCGTGGAGGGCTACACCTTC.

With regard to this clonotype: This may come from a read error, since a much larger clone is one base off. The conserved phenylalanine or tryptophan normally closing the CDR3 is absent here, so this likely arose from a read error. The gene calls are TRBV13 and TRBJ2-7; 11 bases fit TRBD1. Trimming cost V 7 bases and J 6 bases; bases outside gene matches: 5. The CDR3 contains 13 residues. CDR1 and CDR2 from the germline V gene are PRHDT and FYEKMQ (reference sequence). CDR3 DNA sequence: TGTGCCAGCAAGGACAGGGGGCGTCGCGAGCAGTACTGC. It codes for CASKDRGRREQYC.

At least ten counts were recorded for this clonotype. The chain has TRBV10-3 and TRBJ1-1, with D tentatively TRBD1 (5 bases). The germline V gene encodes CDR1 ENHRY and CDR2 SYGVKD. Trimming pared 2 bases from V and 7 bases from J, leaving 17 bases between. The CDR3 spans 15 residues. CDR3 in DNA: TGTGCCATCAGTGAGGTAGGGTTGGGGGAAGGTGAAGCTTTCTTT. The encoded protein is CAISEVGLGEGEAFF.

Regarding this clonotype: A read error may explain this, as a much larger clone is one base away. Since the CDR3 does not end with the conserved phenylalanine or tryptophan, this likely comes from a read error. The V and J genes are TRBV10-2 and TRBJ1-4, with 11 bases matching TRBD1. The length of the CDR3 is 14 residues. Germline V gives CDR1 WSHSY, CDR2 SAAADI. The CDR3 reads CASSPDRGREKLFS. CDR3 DNA: TGTGCCAGCAGTCCGGACAGGGGGCGCGAAAAACTGTTTTCT.

The rearrangement joins TRBV10-3 to TRBJ2-7; D call uncertain. CDR3 length equals 16 residues. V dropped 4 bases and J dropped 6 bases, with 22 bases sitting between them. The germline CDR1 and CDR2 sequences are ENHRY and SYGVKD. Here the CDR3 DNA reads TGTGCCATCAGTGGGGATAGTATCTTTCTACATAGCGAGCAGTACTTC. As protein: CAISGDSIFLHSEQYF.

The chain uses TRBV4-2 and TRBJ2-2; D remains unclear. The ends were cut back, 0 bases at V and 0 bases at J, with 5 bases in the middle. The CDR3 length is 15 residues. Germline loops: CDR1 LGHNA, CDR2 YNFKEQ. CDR3 residues: CASSQDGPNTGELFF. For the CDR3, the DNA is TGTGCCAGCAGCCAAGATGGACCGAACACCGGGGAGCTGTTTTTT.

This clonotype was detected only a few times. One junction end does not reproduce the germline sequence, and a read error may be involved. The gene calls are TRBV10-3 and TRBJ2-7; unclear D gene. Germline V gives CDR1 ENHRY, CDR2 SYGVKD. This CDR3 has 14 amino acids. The CDR3 DNA reads as TGTGCCAGCAGTAAGGAGCAGGTAACCTACGAGCAGTACTTC. Translated, it gives CASSKEQVTYEQYF.

This clonotype was counted once. This may come from a read error, since a much larger clone is one base off. In this CDR3 the conserved last residue, phenylalanine or tryptophan, is missing, so a read error is likely. The chain couples TRBV11-2 to TRBJ1-1; D is undetermined. Germline V gene data show CDR1 as SGHAT and CDR2 as FQNNGV. Trimming cost V 5 bases and J 4 bases, with 17 bases left between them. The CDR3 has 15 residues. CDR3 bases: TGTGCCAGCAGCCTCCCCCGGATGCTCGGCACTGAAGCTTTCCTT. This gives the protein CASSLPRMLGTEAFL.

Points on this clonotype: One junction end disagrees with the germline gene, perhaps due to a read error. J is TRBJ1-2 and V is TRBV7-9; a weak D match, TRBD1 (5 bases). Looked up from germline, CDR1 is SEHNR and CDR2 is FQNEAQ (reference sequence). The CDR3 spans 13 residues. CDR3 bases: TGTGCCAGCAGCCTAGCGGGCGCGGACAGCTACACCTTC. This sequence encodes CASSLAGADSYTF.

The chain has TRBV25-1 and TRBJ1-2; D not certain. The V end was cut by 8 bases, the J end by 6 bases, with 16 bases between. The CDR3 extends over 13 amino acids. Germline CDR1 MGHDK, CDR2 SYGVNS. The CDR3 spells CASQTTQYNGYTF. In DNA, the CDR3 is TGTGCCAGCCAAACTACCCAATATAATGGCTACACCTTC.

The chain carries TRBV19 and TRBJ1-5; TRBD1 aligns across 9 bases. This CDR3 has 15 amino acids. CDR1 LNHDA and CDR2 SQIVND come from the germline V gene (reference sequence). The junction had 9 bases not matched to a gene; V was cut back by 9 bases and J by 3 bases. The CDR3 nucleotides read TGTGCCAGCAGGCCGGGACAGGGATACAATCAGCCCCAGCATTTT. It translates to CASRPGQGYNQPQHF.

This clonotype was seen only once. The chain combines TRBV25-1 with TRBJ2-5; D perhaps matches TRBD1 (5 bases). The CDR3 totals 15 residues. Per germline, CDR1 MGHDK and CDR2 SYGVNS. Trimming removed 6 bases at V and 5 bases at J, with 19 bases between. Written as DNA, the CDR3 is TGTGCCAGCAGCCAAGATCTGGTAGCAGGGGAGACCCAGTACTTC. Its translation: CASSQDLVAGETQYF.